This T cell receptor (beta chain) is from a study of blood T cell repertoires in COVID-19 (dated by TCRdb to 2019 to 2021). Background on the whole study: The collaborator samples originated in the United States, Italy and Spain and spanned the acute and convalescent phases of COVID-19. The material from the prospective study consisted of cDNA or gDNA derived from T cells, B-cell-depleted T cells, or PBMCs. Subjects who had been exposed to COVID-19, were actively infected with it, or had recovered from it provided the deeply sampled blood TCRbeta repertoires that made up the dataset. The repertoires were released in a freely available public database intended as a resource for research on the immune response to SARS-CoV-2. The samples were drawn from two sources: the first 160 participants of the ongoing ImmuneRACE study, and some 1,300 subjects contributed by 6 global collaborators. A de-identified subject ID, COVID-19 status, age in years and sex were almost always included in the sample metadata. HLA class I and class II types, where available, came from metadata supplied by the sample provider rather than from assay-based typing.

Points on this clone: Its cognate antigen has yet to be identified. Qualities for individual bases were not recorded, and no much larger clone is one base off.

Whole blood was collected in K2EDTA tubes by collaborating institutions according to the institutions' own protocols. Collaborator samples were shipped for TCRbeta analysis as frozen whole blood, isolated PBMCs, or DNA extracted from either sample type. TCRbeta CDR3 regions were amplified from genomic DNA by means of the immunoSEQ Assay, a bias-controlled multiplex PCR. The original pipeline was this. The number of nucleated cells in each sample was estimated by amplification of reference gene primers within the assay. To quantify the absolute abundance of each unique TCRbeta CDR3 rearrangement, sequence reads were collapsed and filtered. For each sample, productive Simpson clonality was calculated as the square root of Simpson's diversity index across productive rearrangements. Not all clones reach the TCRdb copy of this immuneACCESS table, which keeps in-frame sequences only. Checked studies attribute under half of the gap to unresolved V genes and leave the rest unexplained. Clone size and V and J calls were adopted from that table, with D and trimming inferred from the DNA. This sample is represented by approximately 110,000 clones; approximately 79% of them were singletons. The top ten constitute 20% to 25% of the sample.

The germline V gene (reference sequence) provides CDR1 LNHDA and CDR2 SQIVND. V is pared back by 5 bases and J by 0 bases, with 11 bases lying between the germline termini. Reading from cysteine to phenylalanine, the CDR3 counts 15 amino acids. Only CDR3 DNA remains: 45 bases, in frame from the first base. Results and caveats for the whole study, not just this receptor: The quantity of clinical and demographic metadata differed by source and by participant and was supplied without curation.

The TCR originated in a man aged 65 to 85 with active or convalescent COVID-19. Input material: peripheral blood. The chain is encoded by TRBV19 joined to TRBJ1-5; no D segment can be confidently identified. Here is the DNA: TGTGCCAGTAGTTTAGGGCAGAATAGCAATCAGCCCCAGCATTTT. Its product reads: CASSLGQNSNQPQHF.